The 25 T cell receptor beta chains below were found in one sample sequenced in a study of shared clonotypes between healthy human individuals. The repertoire was sequenced with immunoSEQ multiplex PCR; TCRdb's copy has only in-frame clones and lacks some. The repertoire has roughly 2,500,000 clones, roughly 93% of them found once; the top ten carry about 0.34%. Sequences were obtained from naive CD4+ T cells from PBMCs. Described subset: CD45RA+ positively selected. These receptor sequences come from a young man in good health. Some clones in this sample may be carry-over from other donors' samples.

The CDR3 sequence: CASSASQGAGELFF. In nucleotides, the CDR3 is TGTGCCAGCAGCGCCAGCCAGGGGGCCGGGGAGCTGTTTTTT. The J gene is TRBJ2-2, the V gene TRBV5-5, with 7 nucleotides matching TRBD1. From germline, CDR1 is SGHKS and CDR2 YYEKEE (reference sequence). This CDR3 has 14 residues. V shed 4 bases and J 6 bases; nucleotides not matched to a gene: 6.

This rearrangement joins TRBV2 to TRBJ2-7; 9 bases map to TRBD1. Germline CDR1 is SNHLY and CDR2 is FYNNEI. The CDR3 covers 15 residues. V lost 7 bases to trimming and J lost 3 bases; unmatched junction nucleotides: 10. DNA for the CDR3: TGTGCCAGCACCAGAACTCCGACAGGGGGCTACGAGCAGTACTTC. Its protein is CASTRTPTGGYEQYF.

V gene TRBV6-5 combines with J gene TRBJ2-7; D is perhaps TRBD2 (7 bases). Deletions cut 2 bases from V and 7 bases from J, with 18 bases between. The CDR3 sequence is 15 residues long. The V gene's germline CDR1 is MNHEY and CDR2 SVGAGI. This CDR3 is CASSYGGAAPREQYF. The DNA of the CDR3 is TGTGCCAGCAGTTACGGGGGGGCGGCCCCCCGGGAGCAGTACTTC.

This rearrangement joins TRBV18 to TRBJ1-2; TRBD1 is a possible D gene (5 bases). CDR1 is KGHSH and CDR2 is LQKENI in the germline V gene. V lost 2 bases to trimming and J lost 3 bases, with 10 bases between them. The CDR3 has 14 residues. CDR3 residues: CASSPNGGDYGYTF. CDR3 nucleotides: TGTGCCAGCTCACCAAACGGAGGGGACTATGGCTACACCTTC.

J is TRBJ2-1 and V is TRBV29-1; TRBD1 might be the D (6 bases). The CDR3 length is 19 residues. In germline, CDR1 is SQVTM, CDR2 ANQGSEA. V lost 7 bases and J lost 1, with 29 bases in between. CDR3 nucleotides: TGCAGCGGGGGTAAGGGACCCCACATAGGGGGTGGATCCTACAATGAGCAGTTCTTC. Protein: CSGGKGPHIGGGSYNEQFF.

Worth noting for this clone: The sample contains more than one DNA sequence encoding this CDR3. V usage is TRBV28 and J usage is TRBJ2-3; no clear D gene. Trimming left V 6 bases short and J 1 base short, with 8 bases between. Germline CDR1 MDHEN, CDR2 SYDVKM. This CDR3 has 13 amino acids. The CDR3 DNA is TGTGCCAGCAGGCCTAGTGGCACAGATACGCAGTATTTT. It translates to CASRPSGTDTQYF. The full variable domain, its missing parts supplied by reference TRBV28 and TRBJ2-3, is DVKVTQSSRYLVKRTGEKVFLECVQDMDHENMFWYRQDPGLGLRLIYFSYDVKMKEKGDIPEGYSVSREKKERFSLILESASTNQTSMYLCASRPSGTDTQYFGPGTRLTVL.

This chain connects TRBV19 to TRBJ2-4; weak D call: TRBD1 (6 bases). Trimming took off 5 bases at V and 8 bases at J, with 13 bases between the two ends. The CDR3 is 13 residues long. Germline V gives CDR1 LNHDA, CDR2 SQIVND (reference sequence). CDR3 nucleotides: TGTGCCAGTAGTGTGGCAGGGGAAGACATTCAGTACTTC. As protein: CASSVAGEDIQYF.

The chain uses TRBV5-1 and TRBJ2-3, with a tentative D call TRBD2 (6 bases). Germline V gene sequence: CDR1 SGHRS, CDR2 YFSETQ. V lost 4 bases and J lost 0, with 9 bases in between. CDR3 length: 14 residues. The CDR3 loop reads CASSAGTSTDTQYF. Here the CDR3 DNA reads TGCGCCAGCAGCGCCGGGACTAGCACAGATACGCAGTATTTT.

The CDR3: CASSDTPDSRGGYTF. DNA of the CDR3: TGTGCCAGTAGCGATACACCGGACAGCCGTGGGGGCTACACCTTC. The rearrangement joins TRBV19 to TRBJ1-2, with a tentative D call TRBD1 (6 bases). Trimming stripped 6 bases from V and 8 bases from J, with 22 bases between. Germline V gene data show CDR1 as LNHDA and CDR2 as SQIVND (reference sequence). The CDR3 sequence is 15 residues long.

A remark on this clone: Other nucleotide sequences from this sample produce the same CDR3. This rearrangement joins TRBV2 to TRBJ1-2, with D hard to call. Trimming took 4 bases from V and 5 from J, leaving 5 bases between them. The germline V gene has CDR1 SNHLY and CDR2 FYNNEI. CDR3 length equals 11 residues. CDR3 amino acids: CASSVLYGYTF. The CDR3 DNA is TGTGCCAGCAGTGTACTATATGGCTACACCTTC. The full variable domain, completed using reference TRBV2 and TRBJ1-2, is EPEVTQTPSHQVTQMGQEVILRCVPISNHLYFYWYRQILGQKVEFLVSFYNNEISEKSEIFDDQFSVERPDGSNFTLKIRSTKLEDSAMYFCASSVLYGYTFGSGTRLTVV.

The chain couples TRBV18 to TRBJ2-1; 7 nucleotides match TRBD2. Germline CDR1 is KGHSH and CDR2 is LQKENI. Losses at the gene ends were 3 bases for V and 5 bases for J; bases not matched to a gene: 4. The CDR3 is 14 residues long. The CDR3 DNA follows: TGTGCCAGCTCACCCCAACTAGCGAACAATGAGCAGTTCTTC. Translated, it gives CASSPQLANNEQFF.

The chain combines TRBV28 with TRBJ2-6; D might be TRBD2 (5 bases). The CDR3 runs 18 residues. Per the germline V gene, CDR1 is MDHEN and CDR2 is SYDVKM. V was cut by 4 bases and J by 0 bases, with 16 bases left in between. The CDR3 region is CASSYGPGTISGANVLTF. The CDR3 nucleotides are TGTGCCAGCAGTTACGGTCCGGGAACCATCTCTGGGGCCAACGTCCTGACTTTC.

This chain's CDR3 is CASSTPGQGNHNEQFF. The CDR3 region has the DNA TGTGCCAGCAGCACTCCGGGACAGGGAAACCACAATGAGCAGTTCTTC. This chain links TRBV28 with TRBJ2-1; 9 bases match TRBD1. The CDR3 loop spans 16 amino acids. Losses at the gene ends were 6 bases for V and 5 bases for J; bases not matched to a gene: 11. The V gene's germline CDR1 is MDHEN and CDR2 SYDVKM.

On this clone: The sample carries other DNA sequences with the same CDR3. V usage is TRBV18 and J usage is TRBJ2-5; D gene ambiguous. Trimming removed 0 bases from V and 5 bases from J, with 7 bases in between. The CDR3 runs 13 residues. Germline CDR1 KGHSH, CDR2 LQKENI. The CDR3 region has the DNA TGTGCCAGCTCACCACCAGGGTTGGAGACCCAGTACTTC. Its protein is CASSPPGLETQYF. The variable domain in full, with the rest retrieved from reference TRBV18 and TRBJ2-5, is NAGVMQNPRHLVRRRGQEARLRCSPMKGHSHVYWYRQLPEEGLKFMVYLQKENIIDESGMPKERFSAEFPKEGPSILRIQQVVRGDSAAYFCASSPPGLETQYFGPGTRLLVL.

The V gene is TRBV15, the J gene TRBJ1-4; tentative D call: TRBD1 (6 bases). Germline loops: CDR1 LNHNV, CDR2 YYDKDF (reference sequence). This CDR3 is built from 14 residues. Between the trimmed V and J ends, which lost 8 bases and 0 bases, there was a span of 10 bases. The CDR3 spells CATSRTATNEKLFF. DNA for the CDR3: TGTGCCACCTCGAGGACAGCAACTAATGAAAAACTGTTTTTT.

Details on this clone: The same CDR3 arises from other DNA sequences in this sample as well. This chain joins TRBV5-4 and TRBJ2-5; D remains unclear. CDR1 and CDR2 (germline): SGHNT, YYREEE (reference sequence). This CDR3 is 13 amino acids long. V lost 4 bases to trimming and J lost 2 bases, with 9 bases between them. The CDR3 DNA is TGTGCCAGCAGCCGTGATACACAAGAGACCCAGTACTTC. It translates to CASSRDTQETQYF.

The chain links TRBV30 to TRBJ2-7, with 7 bases that match TRBD2. The CDR3 is 10 residues long. Germline CDR1 and CDR2: GTSNPN and SVGIG (reference sequence). The CDR3 loop reads CAGGSYEQYF. The CDR3 coding sequence is TGTGCGGGAGGGAGCTACGAGCAGTACTTC.

DNA of the CDR3: TGTGCCAGCAGCGACCCGGACAACTACAATGAGCAGTTCTTC. It specifies CASSDPDNYNEQFF. This chain joins TRBV9 and TRBJ2-1; maybe TRBD1 (5 bases). The CDR3 has 14 amino acids. V lost 3 bases and J lost 3, with 10 bases in between. Germline V lookup: CDR1 SGDLS, CDR2 YYNGEE.

The chain uses TRBV10-3 and TRBJ1-4; maybe TRBD1 (5 bases). V was cut by 6 bases and J by 4 bases, with 9 bases left in between. Germline CDR1 and CDR2: ENHRY and SYGVKD. This CDR3 region has 13 residues. The CDR3 loop is CAIRRGSNEKLFF. Written as DNA, the CDR3 is TGTGCCATCAGAAGGGGCAGTAATGAAAAACTGTTTTTT.

This chain links TRBV7-3 with TRBJ2-2; a weak D match, TRBD1 (6 bases). V lost 5 bases and J 3 bases, leaving 10 bases between the germline ends. Germline V gives CDR1 SGHTA, CDR2 FQGTGA. The CDR3 sequence is 14 residues long. The CDR3 is CASSQGWDTGELFF. Here the CDR3 DNA reads TGTGCCAGCAGCCAGGGGTGGGACACCGGGGAGCTGTTTTTT. Filled out from reference TRBV7-3 and TRBJ2-2, the complete variable domain reads GAGVSQTPSNKVTEKGKYVELRCDPISGHTALYWYRQSLGQGPEFLIYFQGTGAADDSGLPNDRFFAVRPEGSVSTLKIQRTERGDSAVYLCASSQGWDTGELFFGEGSRLTVL.

Turning to this clone: Other DNA sequences in the same sample also yield this CDR3. V and J are TRBV5-1 and TRBJ2-1, with 10 bases lining up with TRBD2. This CDR3 is 16 amino acids long. Germline-derived CDR1 and CDR2 are SGHRS and YFSETQ. V lost 3 bases and J lost 3; bases outside the gene matches: 6. CDR3: CASSSRLAGDYNEQFF. CDR3 sequence (DNA): TGCGCCAGCAGCTCCCGACTAGCGGGTGACTACAATGAGCAGTTCTTC.

The gene calls are TRBV27 and TRBJ1-1, with TRBD1 matching 9 bases. Germline loops: CDR1 MNHEY, CDR2 SMNVEV (reference sequence). The CDR3 is 13 residues long. V shed 5 bases, J shed 5 bases, and the junction held 3 bases outside the gene matches. This chain's CDR3 is CASSTGGSTEAFF. CDR3 DNA: TGTGCCAGCAGTACAGGGGGCTCAACTGAAGCTTTCTTT.

V usage is TRBV4-3 and J usage is TRBJ1-5; 11 bases align to TRBD1. Losses at the gene ends were 0 bases for V and 5 bases for J; bases not matched to a gene: 9. The CDR3 extends over 18 amino acids. CDR1 and CDR2 from the germline V gene are LGHNA and YSLEER. The CDR3 here is CASSQETGPGQGDQPQHF. CDR3 nucleotide sequence: TGCGCCAGCAGCCAAGAAACCGGCCCGGGACAGGGGGATCAGCCCCAGCATTTT.

This clone was counted a single time. The chain joins TRBV7-3 to TRBJ2-1; 15 nucleotides match TRBD2. The CDR3 spans 15 residues. The V gene end was trimmed by 5 bases and the J gene end by 10 bases; junction bases not matched to a gene: 6. Germline CDR1 is SGHTA and CDR2 is FQGTGA. This chain's CDR3 is CASSPGLAGGREQFF. The CDR3 DNA reads as TGTGCCAGCAGCCCCGGACTAGCGGGAGGGCGGGAGCAGTTCTTC.

This chain joins TRBV28 and TRBJ1-5; TRBD1 agrees at 7 bases. V shed 6 bases and J 6 bases; nucleotides not matched to a gene: 8. Germline V gene data show CDR1 as MDHEN and CDR2 as SYDVKM. This CDR3 region has 14 residues. The CDR3 reads CASRTQGRGQPQHF. Written as DNA, the CDR3 is TGTGCCAGCAGAACACAGGGGCGCGGTCAGCCCCAGCATTTT.